The 24 T cell receptor beta chains presented below share a single source sample, sequenced in a study of memory CD4+ T cells and cytomegalovirus serostatus. Only in-frame clones appear in the TCRdb table, and some are missing; sequencing was by immunoSEQ multiplex PCR. Of tens of thousands of clones listed, around 85% are singletons. Single viable CD3+CD4+CD8-CD45RO+ cells were sorted as the memory CD4+ T cells. Material: memory CD4+ T cells from blood. Receptor source: an adult in good health and CMV-seronegative.

This chain connects TRBV6-1 to TRBJ1-3, with D tentatively TRBD1 (5 bases). CDR1 and CDR2 (germline): MNHNS, SASEGT. The CDR3 is 14 amino acids. V shed 4 bases and J shed 0 bases, with 7 bases lying between them. The CDR3, as DNA: TGTGCCAGCAGTGGACAGAGCTCTGGAAACACCATATATTTT. Translating gives CASSGQSSGNTIYF.

The chain employs TRBV4-1 and TRBJ2-1; D unresolved. Trimming shortened V by 3 bases and J by 0 bases, and 12 bases separated the two germline ends. CDR1 is MGHRA, CDR2 YSYEKL, per germline. The length of the CDR3 is 16 residues. The CDR3 nucleotides are TGCGCCAGCAGCCATCTTGGGCAGAGCTCCTACAATGAGCAGTTCTTC. Protein: CASSHLGQSSYNEQFF.

The chain joins TRBV6-1 to TRBJ1-5; 7 positions agree with TRBD1. Germline CDR1 reads MNHNS; CDR2 reads SASEGT. With 6 bases clipped from V and 6 bases from J, the junction kept 8 bases outside the gene matches. This CDR3 is built from 14 residues. CDR3 amino acids: CASRTGSGFQPQHF. The CDR3 DNA reads TGTGCCAGCAGGACAGGGTCAGGCTTTCAGCCCCAGCATTTT.

The gene calls are TRBV6-1 and TRBJ1-2, with D possibly matching TRBD1 (6 bases). V was shortened by 2 bases and J by 0 bases, with 19 bases between the two germline ends. The CDR3 consists of 18 residues. CDR1 is MNHNS, CDR2 SASEGT, per germline. The CDR3 bases are TGTGCCAGCAGTGAAAAGGGCCTAAACAGGGCTACTAACTATGGCTACACCTTC. Translated: CASSEKGLNRATNYGYTF.

Note on this clone: The sample holds other DNA sequences that translate to the same CDR3. The rearrangement links TRBV15 to TRBJ2-1; 7 nucleotides align to TRBD1. The V gene end was trimmed by 1 base and the J gene end by 2 bases; junction bases not matched to a gene: 2. There are 15 residues in the CDR3. Germline loops: CDR1 LNHNV, CDR2 YYDKDF (reference sequence). CDR3: CATSRGGGAYNEQFF. Here the CDR3 DNA reads TGTGCCACCAGCAGAGGAGGGGGCGCCTACAATGAGCAGTTCTTC.

This clone was picked up one time. The chain carries TRBV7-9 and TRBJ2-5; TRBD2 matches at 12 bases. V lost 2 bases to trimming and J lost 2 bases; unmatched junction nucleotides: 3. The CDR3 is 16 residues long. Germline V gene sequence: CDR1 SEHNR, CDR2 FQNEAQ (reference sequence). Written as DNA, the CDR3 is TGTGCCAGCAGCTTAACTAGCGGGGGGTTACAAGAGACCCAGTACTTC. Translation gives CASSLTSGGLQETQYF.

The genes are TRBV10-1 and TRBJ2-1; the D is unclear. Germline CDR1 is WNHNN and CDR2 is SYGVQD (reference sequence). Trimming took 6 bases from V and 4 from J, leaving 22 bases between them. This CDR3 region has 17 residues. This CDR3 is CASRSPTTLRFYNEQFF. The CDR3 coding sequence is TGCGCCAGCAGGAGCCCTACTACCCTCCGCTTTTACAATGAGCAGTTCTTC.

CDR3 loop: CAWEGRGRTSDEQFF. The CDR3 DNA follows: TGTGCCTGGGAGGGGCGCGGGAGGACTAGCGATGAGCAGTTCTTC. This sequence joins TRBV30 and TRBJ2-1, with TRBD2 matching 9 bases. The germline V gene encodes CDR1 GTSNPN and CDR2 SVGIG (reference sequence). V gave up 5 bases and J gave up 8 bases; unmatched junction bases: 13. The CDR3 totals 15 residues.

This chain links TRBV28 with TRBJ1-6, with 10 bases matching TRBD1. The CDR3 sequence is 18 residues long. Germline loops: CDR1 MDHEN, CDR2 SYDVKM. The trim removed 5 bases at V and 1 base at J, leaving 8 bases unmatched. The CDR3 sequence is CASSIGQGGWSYNSPLHF. CDR3 sequence (DNA): TGTGCCAGCAGTATCGGACAGGGGGGGTGGTCCTATAATTCACCCCTCCACTTT.

The CDR3 DNA reads TGTGCCAGCAGTAAACAGGGCTCTGGGGCCAACGTCCTGACTTTC. This gives the protein CASSKQGSGANVLTF. The chain combines TRBV27 with TRBJ2-6; D may be TRBD1 (6 bases). There are 15 residues in the CDR3. Germline V gene sequence: CDR1 MNHEY, CDR2 SMNVEV (reference sequence). The V end was cut by 5 bases, the J end by 0 bases, with 8 bases between.

V is TRBV7-2 and J is TRBJ2-4, with D possibly matching TRBD2 (6 bases). This CDR3 has 15 amino acids. V dropped 3 bases and J dropped 7 bases, with 16 bases sitting between them. Germline loops: CDR1 SGHTA, CDR2 FQGNSA. The CDR3: CASSFTRDSFNIQYF. The CDR3 DNA reads TGTGCCAGCAGCTTCACCCGGGACTCCTTCAACATTCAGTACTTC. Full variable domain (missing parts from reference TRBV7-2 and TRBJ2-4): GAGVSQSPSNKVTEKGKDVELRCDPISGHTALYWYRQSLGQGLEFLIYFQGNSAPDKSGLPSDRFSAERTGGSVSTLTIQRTQQEDSAVYLCASSFTRDSFNIQYFGAGTRLSVL.

This chain links TRBV18 with TRBJ1-5; D gene unclear. The CDR3 sequence is 13 residues long. CDR1 and CDR2 from the germline V gene are KGHSH and LQKENI. Trimming pared 4 bases from V and 5 bases from J, leaving 9 bases between. CDR3 sequence: CASSRNRDQPQHF. Here the CDR3 DNA reads TGTGCCAGCTCACGCAACCGGGATCAGCCCCAGCATTTT.

CDR3 DNA: TGTGCCAGCAGTGCTTCCTACGAGCAGTACTTC. It yields the protein CASSASYEQYF. This chain links TRBV6-6 with TRBJ2-7; D gene ambiguous. There are 11 residues in the CDR3. Germline V CDR1 and CDR2: MNHNY, SVGAGI (reference sequence). V was cut by 5 bases and J by 1 base, with 3 bases left in between.

The chain has TRBV6-5 and TRBJ2-2, with 10 bases that match TRBD1. V lost 6 bases and J lost 0; bases outside the gene matches: 1. Per germline, CDR1 MNHEY and CDR2 SVGAGI. CDR3 length equals 15 residues. This CDR3 is CASRTGGSNTGELFF. The DNA of the CDR3 is TGTGCCAGCAGGACAGGGGGCTCGAACACCGGGGAGCTGTTTTTT.

V gene TRBV7-9 combines with J gene TRBJ1-4; maybe TRBD1 (5 bases). CDR3 size: 17 residues. Trimming shortened V by 4 bases and J by 0 bases, and 15 bases separated the two germline ends. Germline CDR1 is SEHNR and CDR2 is FQNEAQ (reference sequence). The DNA for the CDR3 is TGTGCCAGCAGCTCCCCCGCCGGGGGAGCAACTAATGAAAAACTGTTTTTT. This codes for CASSSPAGGATNEKLFF.

The rearrangement links TRBV5-6 to TRBJ1-3; D is perhaps TRBD1 (6 bases). The CDR3 spans 16 residues. V was shortened by 3 bases and J by 4 bases, with 17 bases between the two germline ends. CDR1 is SGHDT and CDR2 is YYEEEE in the germline V gene. CDR3: CASSSSRTGIGNTIYF. In DNA, the CDR3 is TGTGCCAGCAGCTCCTCTCGTACAGGGATCGGAAACACCATATATTTT.

This chain connects TRBV7-8 to TRBJ2-7; D is unclear. The V gene lost 0 bases and the J gene lost 2 bases, with 8 bases spanning the gap. Per the germline V gene, CDR1 is SGHVS and CDR2 is FQNEAQ. The CDR3 sequence is 14 residues long. In DNA form, the CDR3 reads TGTGCCAGCAGCTTAGCGGTGCCGGCCTACGAGCAGTACTTC. Its protein product is CASSLAVPAYEQYF.

The chain joins TRBV25-1 to TRBJ2-1; D ambiguous. CDR1 and CDR2 (germline): MGHDK, SYGVNS. The CDR3 sequence is 10 residues long. The ends were cut back, 2 bases at V and 9 bases at J, with 2 bases in the middle. The CDR3 here is CASSEGEQFF. CDR3 in DNA: TGTGCCAGCAGTGAAGGTGAGCAGTTCTTC.

The V and J genes are TRBV6-4 and TRBJ2-3, with no clear D. V dropped 4 bases and J dropped 2 bases, with 7 bases sitting between them. Germline V lookup: CDR1 MRHNA, CDR2 SNTAGT. The CDR3 spans 13 residues. The CDR3 loop is CASSVAATDTQYF. The CDR3, as DNA: TGTGCCAGCAGTGTTGCAGCCACAGATACGCAGTATTTT.

J is TRBJ1-3 and V is TRBV28, with D tentatively TRBD1 (5 bases). CDR3 length: 15 residues. CDR1 and CDR2 from the germline V gene are MDHEN and SYDVKM. The V gene lost 5 bases and the J gene lost 4 bases, with 15 bases spanning the gap. CDR3: CASSQGLVGGNTIYF. The CDR3 DNA reads TGTGCCAGCAGTCAGGGCCTCGTAGGGGGAAACACCATATATTTT.

This clone was detected only a few times. J is TRBJ2-1 and V is TRBV5-1; D is tentatively TRBD1 or TRBD2 (5 bases each). This CDR3 contains 17 residues. V was shortened by 3 bases and J by 0 bases, with 16 bases between the two germline ends. The germline CDR1 and CDR2 sequences are SGHRS and YFSETQ. CDR3 in DNA: TGCGCCAGCAGCTCGAGTGACGAGGGGCCCTCCTACAATGAGCAGTTCTTC. Translation gives CASSSSDEGPSYNEQFF.

The chain joins TRBV2 to TRBJ2-3; 8 nucleotides align to TRBD2. This CDR3 region has 15 residues. Germline lookup yields CDR1 SNHLY and CDR2 FYNNEI. Germline trimming cut 2 bases from V and 4 bases from J; bases unmatched to any gene: 5. The CDR3 is CASSEIAGSADTQYF. The DNA of the CDR3 is TGTGCCAGCAGTGAAATAGCGGGAAGCGCAGATACGCAGTATTTT.

This sequence joins TRBV6-1 and TRBJ2-7; either TRBD1 or TRBD2 may fit D (5 bases each). The CDR3 loop spans 14 amino acids. Trimming took 7 bases from V and 2 from J, leaving 15 bases between them. Germline V gives CDR1 MNHNS, CDR2 SASEGT. The CDR3 DNA sequence: TGTGCCAGCACTAGGGCAGGGAGCGCCTACGAGCAGTACTTC. Protein: CASTRAGSAYEQYF.

The chain couples TRBV25-1 to TRBJ2-3, with D possibly being TRBD2 (6 bases). There are 16 residues in the CDR3. Trimming took 4 bases from V and 0 from J, leaving 14 bases between them. Germline CDR1 and CDR2: MGHDK and SYGVNS. The CDR3 nucleotides are TGTGCCAGCAGTGCGACTAGTTTCCGAAGCACAGATACGCAGTATTTT. Protein product: CASSATSFRSTDTQYF.